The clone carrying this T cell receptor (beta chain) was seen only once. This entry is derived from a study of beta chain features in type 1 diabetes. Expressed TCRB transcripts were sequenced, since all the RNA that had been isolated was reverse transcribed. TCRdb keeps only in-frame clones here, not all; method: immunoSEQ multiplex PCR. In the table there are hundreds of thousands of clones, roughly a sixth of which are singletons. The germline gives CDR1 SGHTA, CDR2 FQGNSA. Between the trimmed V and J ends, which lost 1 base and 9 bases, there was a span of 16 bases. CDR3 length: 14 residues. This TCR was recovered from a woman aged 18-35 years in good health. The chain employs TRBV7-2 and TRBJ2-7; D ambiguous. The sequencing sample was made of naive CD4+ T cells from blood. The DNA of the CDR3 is TGTGCCAGCAGCTTAGAGGGTCCAGGCAGCGTGCAGTACTTC. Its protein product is CASSLEGPGSVQYF.